Listed below are T cell receptor beta chains from one sample, sequenced in a study of blood T cell repertoires in COVID-19. The data were produced by immunoSEQ multiplex PCR, yet TCRdb's version contains in-frame clones alone and is incomplete. The sample contains over 120,000 clones, 60% to 80% of which appear only once. Input material: PBMCs or T cells enriched from blood (not recorded which). The source is a woman between 45 and 65 years old who had recovered from COVID-19. CDR3s include the opening cysteine and the closing phenylalanine or tryptophan. A D gene is named only where the DNA matches it firmly. Clone size is not always given. Where it is, it says once, few, many or a class for expanded clones.

size: .; V: TRBV5-4; J: TRBJ1-1; D: .; DNA: TGTGCCAGCAGCAACGGGATCAACACTGAAGCTTTCTTT; CDR3: CASSNGINTEAFF
size: once; V: TRBV12-3/TRBV12-4; J: TRBJ2-2; D: TRBD2; DNA: TGTGCCAGCAACCGGGGGGACGGGGAGCTGTTTTTT; CDR3: CASNRGDGELFF
size: .; V: TRBV5-4; J: TRBJ1-4; D: .; DNA: TGTGCCAGCAGCCTAAGTGGAGGGCGCAGTAATGAAAAACTGTTTTTT; CDR3: CASSLSGGRSNEKLFF
size: .; V: TRBV19; J: TRBJ1-5; D: .; DNA: TGTGCCAGTAGTCCGCCGACACGGTCCCAGCCCCAGCATTTT; CDR3: CASSPPTRSQPQHF
size: few; V: TRBV13; J: TRBJ1-2; D: .; DNA: TGTGCCAGCAGCTTAGAAGGGGACTACTATGGCTACACCTTC; CDR3: CASSLEGDYYGYTF
size: .; V: TRBV28; J: TRBJ1-3; D: TRBD1; DNA: TGTGCCAGCAAGACAGGGACCTCTGGAAACACCATATATTTT; CDR3: CASKTGTSGNTIYF
size: .; V: TRBV9; J: TRBJ2-3; D: .; DNA: TGTGCCAGCAGCCCTACGACAAGCACAGATACGCAGTATTTT; CDR3: CASSPTTSTDTQYF
size: .; V: TRBV11-2; J: TRBJ2-5; D: .; DNA: TGTGCCAGCAGCTCCAACGGACAGAGACAAGAGACCCAGTACTTC; CDR3: CASSSNGQRQETQYF
size: .; V: TRBV7-9; J: TRBJ2-2; D: .; DNA: TGTGCCAGCCCCACCGAGGGAGTTAACACCGGGGAGCTGTTTTTT; CDR3: CASPTEGVNTGELFF
size: .; V: TRBV7-3; J: TRBJ2-2; D: TRBD2; DNA: TGTGCCAGCAGCTCCGCCGGCGGGGGTGGAAACACCGGGGAGCTGTTTTTT; CDR3: CASSSAGGGGNTGELFF
size: .; V: TRBV7-9; J: TRBJ2-1; D: TRBD2; DNA: TGTGCCAGCAGCTTAAGCGGGGGCGGGGGAAATGAGCAGTTCTTC; CDR3: CASSLSGGGGNEQFF
size: .; V: TRBV7-2; J: TRBJ2-5; D: .; DNA: TGTGCCAGCAGCCGGGGGTGGGCAACCCAAGAGACCCAGTACTTC; CDR3: CASSRGWATQETQYF
size: medium-sized; V: TRBV18; J: TRBJ1-2; D: .; DNA: TGTGCCAGCTCACCCCCGACAGAGTCCTATGGCTACACCTTC; CDR3: CASSPPTESYGYTF
size: .; V: TRBV30; J: TRBJ1-1; D: .; DNA: TGTGCCTGGAATACGCCACCGGGAACTGAAGCTTTCTTT; CDR3: CAWNTPPGTEAFF
size: .; V: TRBV5-4; J: TRBJ1-2; D: .; DNA: TGTGCCAGCAGTTACGGCAGGGCAACCTATGGCTACACCTTC; CDR3: CASSYGRATYGYTF
size: .; V: TRBV4-2; J: TRBJ2-2; D: .; DNA: TGTGCCAGCAGCCCTCGGCGAGGTACCGGGGAGCTGTTTTTT; CDR3: CASSPRRGTGELFF
size: .; V: TRBV7-8; J: TRBJ1-6; D: .; DNA: TGTGCCAGCAGCTTATCGTGGCGGGGTGGGTCACCCCTCCACTTT; CDR3: CASSLSWRGGSPLHF
size: .; V: TRBV24-1; J: TRBJ1-5; D: .; DNA: TGTGCCACCAGTGATTCCCGGGATCAGCCCCAGCATTTT; CDR3: CATSDSRDQPQHF
size: few; V: TRBV6-5; J: TRBJ1-4; D: TRBD1; DNA: TGTGCCAGCAGCAGGGGGACGGCGGCTAATGAAAAACTGTTTTTT; CDR3: CASSRGTAANEKLFF
size: .; V: TRBV28; J: TRBJ2-1; D: TRBD2; DNA: TGTGCCAGCAGTTTATCCAAAGGGGGACTAGAGGCCAATGAGCAGTTCTTC; CDR3: CASSLSKGGLEANEQFF
size: .; V: TRBV29-1; J: TRBJ1-3; D: .; DNA: TGCAGCGTTGAGGGGCCCTCTGGAAACACCATATATTTT; CDR3: CSVEGPSGNTIYF
size: once; V: TRBV19; J: TRBJ1-2; D: .; DNA: TGTGCCAGTACCCCCCCGGTTCACTATGGCTACACCTTC; CDR3: CASTPPVHYGYTF
size: .; V: TRBV9; J: TRBJ2-3; D: TRBD2; DNA: TGTGCCAGCAGCGTAGCCGGGGGGGCCACAGATACGCAGTATTTT; CDR3: CASSVAGGATDTQYF
size: .; V: TRBV9; J: TRBJ1-2; D: .; DNA: TGTGCCAGCAGCCCCCCGGGCTATGGCTACACCTTC; CDR3: CASSPPGYGYTF
size: .; V: TRBV9; J: TRBJ1-5; D: .; DNA: TGTGCCAGCAGCCCCGGCGCGGGGCTCAATCAGCCCCAGCATTTT; CDR3: CASSPGAGLNQPQHF
size: .; V: TRBV6-5; J: TRBJ1-3; D: TRBD1; DNA: TGTGCCAGCAGAAAGCTTGACAGGGCTGGAAACACCATATATTTT; CDR3: CASRKLDRAGNTIYF
size: .; V: TRBV2; J: TRBJ1-4; D: TRBD1; DNA: TGTGCCAGCAGTGAGGGCGGGACAGGGTATGAAAAACTGTTTTTT; CDR3: CASSEGGTGYEKLFF
size: .; V: TRBV1; J: TRBJ1-6; D: .; DNA: TGCACCAGCACGGCAGGGGAGAATTCACCCCTCCACTTT; CDR3: CTSTAGENSPLHF